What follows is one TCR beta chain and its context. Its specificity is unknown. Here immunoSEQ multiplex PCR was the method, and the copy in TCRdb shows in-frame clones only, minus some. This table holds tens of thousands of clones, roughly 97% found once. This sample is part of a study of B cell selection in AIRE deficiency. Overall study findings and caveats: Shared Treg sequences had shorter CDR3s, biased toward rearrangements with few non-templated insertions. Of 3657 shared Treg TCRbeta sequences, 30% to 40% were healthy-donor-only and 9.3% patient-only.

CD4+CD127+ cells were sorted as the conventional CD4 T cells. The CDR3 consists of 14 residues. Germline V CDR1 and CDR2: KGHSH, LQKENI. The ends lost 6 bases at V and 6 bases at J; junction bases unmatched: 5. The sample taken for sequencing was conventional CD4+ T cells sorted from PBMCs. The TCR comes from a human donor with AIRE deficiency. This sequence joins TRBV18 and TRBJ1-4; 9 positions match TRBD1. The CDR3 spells CASSNRGLDEKLFF. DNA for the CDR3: TGTGCCAGCTCGAACAGGGGGCTCGATGAAAAACTGTTTTTT.